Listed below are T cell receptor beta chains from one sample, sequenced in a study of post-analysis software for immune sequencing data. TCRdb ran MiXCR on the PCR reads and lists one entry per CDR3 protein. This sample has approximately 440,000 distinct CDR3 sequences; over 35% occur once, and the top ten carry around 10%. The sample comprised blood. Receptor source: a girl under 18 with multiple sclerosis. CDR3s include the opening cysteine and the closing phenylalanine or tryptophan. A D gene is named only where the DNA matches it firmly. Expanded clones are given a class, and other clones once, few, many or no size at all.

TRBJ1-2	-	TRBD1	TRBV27	CASSSLTGEYGYTF	TGTGCCAGCAGTTCCTTGACAGGGGAATATGGCTACACCTTC
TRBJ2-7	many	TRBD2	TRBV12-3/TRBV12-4	CASSLGLAETYEQYF	TGTGCCAGCAGTTTAGGCCTAGCGGAGACATACGAGCAGTACTTC
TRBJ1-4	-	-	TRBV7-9	CASSAPGLANEKLFF	TGTGCCAGCAGCGCCCCGGGGTTAGCTAATGAAAAACTGTTTTTT
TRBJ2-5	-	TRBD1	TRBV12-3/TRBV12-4	CASSLALRQGLQETQYF	TGTGCCAGCAGTTTAGCTCTCCGACAGGGCCTCCAAGAGACCCAGTACTTC
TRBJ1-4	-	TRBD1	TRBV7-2	CASSSTGVDEKLFF	TGTGCCAGCAGCTCGACAGGGGTTGATGAAAAACTGTTTTTT
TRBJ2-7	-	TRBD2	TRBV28	CASRTGTSSSYEQYF	TGTGCCAGCAGGACCGGGACTAGCAGCTCCTACGAGCAGTACTTC
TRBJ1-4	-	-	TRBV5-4	CASSLRGFNEKLFF	TGTGCCAGCAGCTTGAGGGGGTTCAATGAAAAACTGTTTTTT
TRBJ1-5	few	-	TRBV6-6	CASSWDYSNQPQHF	TGTGCCAGCAGTTGGGATTATAGCAATCAGCCCCAGCATTTT
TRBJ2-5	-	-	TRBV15	CATSRDRLPQETQYF	TGTGCCACCAGCAGAGATAGACTACCGCAAGAGACCCAGTACTTC
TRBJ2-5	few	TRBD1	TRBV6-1	CASRTQGAGETQYF	TGTGCCAGCAGGACACAGGGGGCGGGAGAGACCCAGTACTTC
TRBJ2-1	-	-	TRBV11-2	CASSSSGRIEQFF	TGTGCCAGCAGCTCCTCGGGCAGAATTGAGCAGTTCTTC
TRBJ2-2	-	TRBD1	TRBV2	CASKGGQGVKAGELFF	TGTGCCAGCAAGGGTGGACAGGGGGTCAAGGCCGGGGAGCTGTTTTTT
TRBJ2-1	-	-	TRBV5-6	CASSLPLINNEQFF	TGTGCCAGCAGCTTGCCCCTAATAAACAATGAGCAGTTCTTC
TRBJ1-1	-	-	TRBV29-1	CSVGGVRAGTEAFF	TGCAGCGTTGGAGGGGTCAGGGCTGGCACTGAAGCTTTCTTT
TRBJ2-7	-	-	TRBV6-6	CASSYWGSRIANEQYF	TGTGCCAGCAGTTACTGGGGCAGCCGAATTGCTAACGAGCAGTACTTC
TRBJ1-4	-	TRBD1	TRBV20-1	CSARGLLTGQGFRKLFF	TGCAGTGCTAGAGGTCTACTAACGGGACAGGGGTTTCGAAAACTGTTTTTT
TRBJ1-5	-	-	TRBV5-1	CASSLGGPTQPQHF	TGCGCCAGCAGCTTGGGGGGACCCACTCAGCCCCAGCATTTT
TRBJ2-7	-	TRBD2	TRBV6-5	CASSIAGVREQYF	TGTGCCAGCAGCATAGCGGGAGTAAGGGAGCAGTACTTC
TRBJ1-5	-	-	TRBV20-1	CSARRETVSNQPQHF	TGCAGTGCTAGACGCGAGACAGTTAGCAATCAGCCCCAGCATTTT
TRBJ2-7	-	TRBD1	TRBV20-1	CSARAMTGEVDEQYF	TGCAGTGCTAGAGCCATGACAGGGGAGGTGGACGAGCAGTACTTC
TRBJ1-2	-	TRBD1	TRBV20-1	CSAIEQGARGYTF	TGCAGTGCTATCGAACAGGGGGCGCGTGGCTACACCTTC
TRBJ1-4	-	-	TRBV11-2	CASSFWEAANEKLFF	TGTGCCAGCAGCTTCTGGGAGGCAGCTAATGAAAAACTGTTTTTT
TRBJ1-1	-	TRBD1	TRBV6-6	CASSKPRQGTDTEAFF	TGTGCCAGCAGTAAACCTCGACAGGGAACAGACACTGAAGCTTTCTTT
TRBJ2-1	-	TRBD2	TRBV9	CASTPGVTSGNPYNEQFF	TGTGCCAGCACCCCCGGGGTGACTAGCGGAAACCCCTACAATGAGCAGTTCTTC
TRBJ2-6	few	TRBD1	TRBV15	CATSSPGQGAYSGANVLTF	TGTGCCACCAGCAGCCCGGGACAGGGGGCTTACTCTGGGGCCAACGTCCTGACTTTC
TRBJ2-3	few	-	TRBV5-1	CASNLDGSSTDTQYF	TGCGCCAGCAACTTGGACGGATCTAGCACAGATACGCAGTATTTT
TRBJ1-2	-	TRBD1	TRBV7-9	CASSISGGGGYTF	TGTGCCAGCAGCATCTCAGGGGGCGGCGGCTACACCTTC
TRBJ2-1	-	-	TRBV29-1	CSVELKYNEQFF	TGCAGCGTTGAACTGAAATACAATGAGCAGTTCTTC
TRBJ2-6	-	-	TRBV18	CASSPREGGSGANVLTF	TGTGCCAGCTCACCACGAGAAGGGGGCTCTGGGGCCAACGTCCTGACTTTC